A selection of T cell receptor beta chains follows, all from one sample in a study of T cells after yellow fever vaccination. MiXCR was run by TCRdb on the 5' RACE reads, yielding one entry per CDR3 protein. This sample has around 350,000 distinct CDR3 sequences, with approximately 10% found just once. Sequences were derived from PBMCs, sampled on the day of the first yellow fever vaccination. The receptors derive from a man aged 18 to 29 who received the YFV17D yellow fever vaccine. CDR3s include the opening cysteine and the closing phenylalanine or tryptophan. The order of the fields is CDR3 protein, CDR3 DNA, V gene, D gene, J gene, clone size. D genes are given only for firm matches. Not every row has a clone size; where given, it reads once, few, many or a size class.

cdr3_aa: CASSLAQGTYEQYF
cdr3_nt: TGTGCCAGCAGCTTGGCACAGGGAACCTACGAGCAGTACTTC
v_call: TRBV7-6
d_call: NA
j_call: TRBJ2-7
clone_size: many

cdr3_aa: CASSQDYSSYNEQFF
cdr3_nt: TGCGCCAGCAGCCAAGATTATAGCTCCTACAATGAGCAGTTCTTC
v_call: TRBV4-3
d_call: NA
j_call: TRBJ2-1
clone_size: few

cdr3_aa: CATSPRGWGSYNEQFF
cdr3_nt: TGTGCCACCAGTCCCCGTGGGTGGGGGTCCTACAATGAGCAGTTCTTC
v_call: TRBV24-1
d_call: NA
j_call: TRBJ2-1
clone_size: few

cdr3_aa: CAWDRDRAEQYF
cdr3_nt: TGTGCCTGGGACCGGGACAGGGCCGAGCAGTACTTC
v_call: TRBV30
d_call: TRBD1
j_call: TRBJ2-7
clone_size: NA

cdr3_aa: CASSFPTSTDTQYF
cdr3_nt: TGTGCCAGCAGTTTCCCCACTAGCACAGATACGCAGTATTTT
v_call: TRBV6-2/TRBV6-3
d_call: NA
j_call: TRBJ2-3
clone_size: few

cdr3_aa: CSVDAGESYEQYF
cdr3_nt: TGCAGCGTTGACGCGGGAGAGTCCTACGAGCAGTACTTC
v_call: TRBV29-1
d_call: TRBD2
j_call: TRBJ2-7
clone_size: few

cdr3_aa: CASSPGGGIYEQYF
cdr3_nt: TGTGCCAGCAGCCCGGGGGGGGGAATCTACGAGCAGTACTTC
v_call: TRBV7-2
d_call: TRBD2
j_call: TRBJ2-7
clone_size: NA

cdr3_aa: CASSYSGTMNTEAFF
cdr3_nt: TGTGCCAGCAGTTACTCAGGGACGATGAACACTGAAGCTTTCTTT
v_call: TRBV6-5
d_call: NA
j_call: TRBJ1-1
clone_size: NA

cdr3_aa: CASSPGNRQETQYF
cdr3_nt: TGTGCCAGCTCACCAGGGAATAGGCAAGAGACCCAGTACTTC
v_call: TRBV18
d_call: NA
j_call: TRBJ2-5
clone_size: many

cdr3_aa: CASSLSSGGYDGVNTQYF
cdr3_nt: TGTGCCAGCAGCTTGAGTAGCGGGGGTTACGACGGGGTAAATACGCAGTATTTT
v_call: TRBV5-5
d_call: TRBD2
j_call: TRBJ2-3
clone_size: NA

cdr3_aa: CASSYSGNTQYF
cdr3_nt: TGTGCCAGCAGTTACTCGGGTAATACGCAGTATTTT
v_call: TRBV6-2/TRBV6-3
d_call: NA
j_call: TRBJ2-3
clone_size: few

cdr3_aa: CASSRIGTGNLKSEQFF
cdr3_nt: TGCGCCAGCAGCCGTATCGGGACAGGGAATTTGAAGAGTGAGCAGTTCTTC
v_call: TRBV5-1
d_call: TRBD1
j_call: TRBJ2-1
clone_size: few

cdr3_aa: CASGGSSYSNQPQHF
cdr3_nt: TGTGCCAGCGGGGGATCGTCCTATAGCAATCAGCCCCAGCATTTT
v_call: TRBV6-1
d_call: NA
j_call: TRBJ1-5
clone_size: NA

cdr3_aa: CASSRGPSGGAYEQFF
cdr3_nt: TGTGCCAGCAGCCGGGGGCCTAGCGGGGGGGCCTATGAGCAGTTCTTC
v_call: TRBV7-2
d_call: TRBD2
j_call: TRBJ2-1
clone_size: NA

cdr3_aa: CASSHRLAGGYNEQFF
cdr3_nt: TGTGCCAGCAGCCATCGACTAGCGGGGGGTTACAATGAGCAGTTCTTC
v_call: TRBV6-1
d_call: TRBD2
j_call: TRBJ2-1
clone_size: NA

cdr3_aa: CSARGLADRRGTGELFF
cdr3_nt: TGCAGTGCTAGGGGTCTAGCGGACCGCCGGGGAACCGGGGAGCTGTTTTTT
v_call: TRBV20-1
d_call: TRBD2
j_call: TRBJ2-2
clone_size: NA

cdr3_aa: CASSAGLPYSTDTQYF
cdr3_nt: TGTGCCAGCAGCGCGGGACTACCATACAGCACAGATACGCAGTATTTT
v_call: TRBV9
d_call: TRBD2
j_call: TRBJ2-3
clone_size: once

cdr3_aa: CSASLLGDYNEQFF
cdr3_nt: TGCAGTGCTAGCTTACTAGGGGACTACAATGAGCAGTTCTTC
v_call: TRBV20-1
d_call: NA
j_call: TRBJ2-1
clone_size: few

cdr3_aa: CASSRLGVEIGFF
cdr3_nt: TGTGCCAGCAGCCGCTTAGGGGTGGAGATTGGTTTCTTT
v_call: TRBV13
d_call: NA
j_call: TRBJ1-1
clone_size: few

cdr3_aa: CASSKLAGNSPLHF
cdr3_nt: TGTGCCAGCAGCAAACTCGCAGGCAATTCACCCCTCCACTTT
v_call: TRBV7-6
d_call: NA
j_call: TRBJ1-6
clone_size: once

cdr3_aa: CATSDPGLAGEWETQYF
cdr3_nt: TGTGCCACCAGTGATCCCGGACTAGCGGGGGAGTGGGAGACCCAGTACTTC
v_call: TRBV24-1
d_call: TRBD2
j_call: TRBJ2-5
clone_size: NA

cdr3_aa: CASSWQTGTTDTQYF
cdr3_nt: TGCGCCAGCAGCTGGCAGACTGGAACCACAGATACGCAGTATTTT
v_call: TRBV5-1
d_call: NA
j_call: TRBJ2-3
clone_size: few

cdr3_aa: CASSVPGYTEAFF
cdr3_nt: TGTGCCAGCAGTGTGCCAGGGTACACTGAAGCTTTCTTT
v_call: TRBV25-1
d_call: NA
j_call: TRBJ1-1
clone_size: NA

cdr3_aa: CASSSGGTGETQYF
cdr3_nt: TGTGCCAGCAGCTCAGGCGGGACAGGGGAGACCCAGTACTTC
v_call: TRBV7-2
d_call: TRBD1
j_call: TRBJ2-5
clone_size: many

cdr3_aa: CASSSGWVPQETQYF
cdr3_nt: TGTGCCAGCAGCTCTGGGTGGGTCCCACAAGAGACCCAGTACTTC
v_call: TRBV7-9
d_call: NA
j_call: TRBJ2-5
clone_size: NA

cdr3_aa: CASTPAGNTEAFF
cdr3_nt: TGTGCCAGCACCCCCGCAGGTAACACTGAAGCTTTCTTT
v_call: TRBV6-2/TRBV6-3
d_call: NA
j_call: TRBJ1-1
clone_size: NA

cdr3_aa: CASSFQQGIQETQYF
cdr3_nt: TGTGCCAGCAGCTTTCAACAGGGCATCCAAGAGACCCAGTACTTC
v_call: TRBV5-8
d_call: NA
j_call: TRBJ2-5
clone_size: NA

cdr3_aa: CASSYGGAQPQHF
cdr3_nt: TGTGCCAGCAGTTATGGGGGGGCTCAGCCCCAGCATTTT
v_call: TRBV12-3/TRBV12-4
d_call: NA
j_call: TRBJ1-5
clone_size: NA

cdr3_aa: CASSGASGANVLTF
cdr3_nt: TGTGCCAGCAGCGGGGCCTCTGGGGCCAACGTCCTGACTTTC
v_call: TRBV6-1
d_call: NA
j_call: TRBJ2-6
clone_size: many

cdr3_aa: CASSSVAPLVRTSGGLSSYEQYF
cdr3_nt: TGTGCCAGCAGCTCGGTAGCCCCGTTAGTTCGGACTAGCGGGGGCCTCAGCTCCTACGAGCAGTACTTC
v_call: TRBV7-1
d_call: TRBD2
j_call: TRBJ2-7
clone_size: few

cdr3_aa: CASSQWAREGLTDTQYF
cdr3_nt: TGTGCCAGCTCCCAATGGGCCAGGGAAGGCCTCACAGATACGCAGTATTTT
v_call: TRBV6-1
d_call: NA
j_call: TRBJ2-3
clone_size: NA

cdr3_aa: CASSLTANTEAFF
cdr3_nt: TGTGCCAGCAGTTTAACAGCGAACACTGAAGCTTTCTTT
v_call: TRBV27
d_call: NA
j_call: TRBJ1-1
clone_size: many

cdr3_aa: CASGNGAYEQYF
cdr3_nt: TGTGCCAGCGGGAATGGGGCCTACGAGCAGTACTTC
v_call: TRBV7-3
d_call: NA
j_call: TRBJ2-7
clone_size: few

cdr3_aa: CASSYGVLLGGGEQFF
cdr3_nt: TGTGCCAGCAGCTATGGCGTTTTGTTGGGCGGGGGTGAGCAGTTCTTC
v_call: TRBV6-5
d_call: TRBD2
j_call: TRBJ2-1
clone_size: few

cdr3_aa: CASSQSRGTDTQYF
cdr3_nt: TGTGCCAGCAGCCAGTCTAGGGGCACAGATACGCAGTATTTT
v_call: TRBV4-2
d_call: NA
j_call: TRBJ2-3
clone_size: NA

cdr3_aa: CASSYFEGRGQPQHF
cdr3_nt: TGTGCCAGCAGTTATTTCGAGGGGCGCGGTCAGCCCCAGCATTTT
v_call: TRBV28
d_call: NA
j_call: TRBJ1-5
clone_size: NA